The present T cell receptor (beta chain) was sequenced within a study of T-cell reconstitution after alpha-beta-depleted transplantation in children. Study outcomes and limitations: Expanded graft clones numbering several hundred reportedly gave rise to alpha-beta T cells about two months after transplant.

This clonotype was seen only a few times. Its target is not known. Unique molecular identifiers were incorporated during preparation of the TCRbeta library. One entry per CDR3 protein, called by TCRdb with MiXCR from the PCR reads. The data show 600,000 to 800,000 distinct CDR3 sequences, with roughly 14% seen just once and about 0.77% held by the top ten. This CDR3 comprises 12 residues. Trimming at V came to 3 bases and at J to 11 bases, leaving 3 bases not matched to a gene. This rearrangement joins TRBV12-3 or TRBV12-4 to TRBJ1-1, with TRBD1 identical over 10 bases. The material sequenced was PBMCs, taken before TCRalphabeta/CD19-depleted stem cell transplant. This clonotype originated in a girl aged 2 to 10 with congenital amegakaryocytic thrombocytopenia, due to receive a stem cell transplant. The CDR3 reads CASSFGTGEAFF. The CDR3 bases are TGTGCCAGCAGTTTTGGGACAGGGGAGGCTTTCTTT.